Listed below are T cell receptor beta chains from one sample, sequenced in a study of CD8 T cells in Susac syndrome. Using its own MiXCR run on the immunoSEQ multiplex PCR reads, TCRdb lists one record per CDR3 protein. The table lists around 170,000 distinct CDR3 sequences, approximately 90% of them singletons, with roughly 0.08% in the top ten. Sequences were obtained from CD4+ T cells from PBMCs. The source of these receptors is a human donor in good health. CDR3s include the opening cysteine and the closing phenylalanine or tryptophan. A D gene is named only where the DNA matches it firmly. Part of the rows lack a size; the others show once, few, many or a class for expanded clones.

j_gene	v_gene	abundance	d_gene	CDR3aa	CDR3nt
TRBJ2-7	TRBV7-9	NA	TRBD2	CASSLAAGSYEQYF	TGTGCCAGCAGCTTAGCAGCGGGGTCCTACGAGCAGTACTTC
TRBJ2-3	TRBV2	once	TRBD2	CASSQRERIDTQYF	TGTGCCAGCAGTCAGCGGGAGAGAATAGATACGCAGTATTTT
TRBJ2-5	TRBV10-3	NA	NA	CAISDPSQGVETQYF	TGTGCCATCAGCGACCCGTCACAGGGAGTGGAGACCCAGTACTTC
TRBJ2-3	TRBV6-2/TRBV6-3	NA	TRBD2	CASSPFQRGLLTDTQYF	TGTGCCAGCAGTCCATTTCAGCGGGGCTTACTCACAGATACGCAGTATTTT
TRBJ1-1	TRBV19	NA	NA	CASNPHRVNTEAFF	TGTGCCAGTAACCCTCATCGAGTGAACACTGAAGCTTTCTTT
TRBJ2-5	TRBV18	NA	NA	CASSPRELDSLQYF	TGTGCCAGCTCACCAAGGGAACTGGATTCTCTCCAGTACTTC
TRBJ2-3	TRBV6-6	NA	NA	CASSPYTGGPDTQYF	TGTGCCAGCAGCCCATACACAGGAGGCCCAGATACGCAGTATTTT
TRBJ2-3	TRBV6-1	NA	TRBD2	CASRSPSTSGVTDTQYF	TGTGCCAGCAGGTCACCCTCGACTAGCGGGGTAACTGATACGCAGTATTTT
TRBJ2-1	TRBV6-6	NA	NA	CASRRDSGINEQFF	TGTGCCAGCAGGCGAGACAGTGGGATCAATGAGCAGTTCTTC
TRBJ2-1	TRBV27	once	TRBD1	CASKDTGTGVHEQFF	TGTGCCAGCAAAGATACAGGGACAGGGGTACATGAGCAGTTCTTC
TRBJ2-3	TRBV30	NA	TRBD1	CAWSALTGADTQYF	TGTGCCTGGAGTGCCTTGACAGGGGCGGATACGCAGTATTTT
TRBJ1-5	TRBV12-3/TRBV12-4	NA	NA	CASSSVLNQPQHF	TGTGCCAGCAGTTCGGTCCTGAATCAGCCCCAGCATTTT